The 2 T cell receptor beta chains below all came from one sample that was sequenced in a study of early T cells in non-severe SARS-CoV-2 infection. TCRdb re-called the 5' RACE reads through MiXCR, storing one row per CDR3 protein. The sample consists of about 40,000 distinct CDR3 sequences, about 25% of them appearing once. Sequenced here: whole blood, sampled at baseline. The receptors come from an adult who was a healthcare worker with PCR-confirmed SARS-CoV-2 infection or an uninfected control (not recorded which).

Only a few counts were recorded for this clonotype. This chain connects TRBV19 to TRBJ2-7, with D possibly matching TRBD1 (5 bases). Trimming left V 5 bases short and J 1 base short, with 9 bases between. Germline V gene lookup returns CDR1 LNHDA and CDR2 SQIVND (reference sequence). The CDR3 has 13 residues. This CDR3 is CASSDRKSYEQYF. CDR3 nucleotide sequence: TGTGCCAGTAGTGACAGAAAATCCTACGAGCAGTACTTC.

This clonotype occurred a few times. The J gene is TRBJ2-3, the V gene TRBV6-5, with D possibly being TRBD2 (5 bases). Trimming removed 0 bases from V and 1 base from J, with 8 bases in between. Per the germline V gene, CDR1 is MNHEY and CDR2 is SVGAGI. This CDR3 region has 15 residues. CDR3 nucleotides: TGTGCCAGCAGTTACTCCGGGGTAGGCACAGATACGCAGTATTTT. This codes for CASSYSGVGTDTQYF.